The sequence of this T cell receptor beta chain was determined in a study of T cell therapy after organ transplantation. Study as a whole: T cells were expanded 2 to 3 weeks with 30 CMV class I/II epitopes.

Repertoires were generated with immunoSEQ multiplex PCR, while TCRdb's copy carries only in-frame clones and drops some. The sample gives 51,000 or so clones, 85% to 95% of which show up once; about 3.4% is in the top ten. Of note for this clone: Its antigen is still unknown.

Drug-resistant or recurrent cytomegalovirus affected these solid-organ transplant recipient patients. Trimming pared 2 bases from V and 2 bases from J, leaving 20 bases between. The germline V gene has CDR1 SGHVS and CDR2 FQNEAQ. This CDR3 spans 18 amino acids. This TCR was recovered from a human patient who had received a solid organ transplant and had CMV disease. This chain uses TRBV7-8 with TRBJ2-3, with D possibly TRBD2 on 6 matching bases. The input for sequencing was CD8+ T cells from blood, taken before autologous CMV-specific T cell therapy. The chain's CDR3 is CASSLFSQRVQITDTQYF. The DNA of the CDR3 is TGTGCCAGCAGCTTATTTTCTCAGCGGGTCCAAATCACAGATACGCAGTATTTT.